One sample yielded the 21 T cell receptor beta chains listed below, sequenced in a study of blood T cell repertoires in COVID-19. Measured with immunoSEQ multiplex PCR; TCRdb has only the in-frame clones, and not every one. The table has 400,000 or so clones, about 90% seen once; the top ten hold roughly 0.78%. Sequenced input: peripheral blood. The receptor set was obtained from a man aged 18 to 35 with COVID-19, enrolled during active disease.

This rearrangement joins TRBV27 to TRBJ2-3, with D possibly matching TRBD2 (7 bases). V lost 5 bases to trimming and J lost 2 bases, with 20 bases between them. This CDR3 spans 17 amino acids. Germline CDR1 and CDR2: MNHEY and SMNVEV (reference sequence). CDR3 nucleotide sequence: TGTGCCAGCAGTCGCCCCCCCGGGCGGGGGCCCACAGATACGCAGTATTTT. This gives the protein CASSRPPGRGPTDTQYF.

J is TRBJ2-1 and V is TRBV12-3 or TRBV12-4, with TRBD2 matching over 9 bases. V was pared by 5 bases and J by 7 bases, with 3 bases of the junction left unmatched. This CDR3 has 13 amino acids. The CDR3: CASSPSGTNEQFF. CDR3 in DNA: TGTGCCAGCAGTCCTAGCGGGACTAATGAGCAGTTCTTC.

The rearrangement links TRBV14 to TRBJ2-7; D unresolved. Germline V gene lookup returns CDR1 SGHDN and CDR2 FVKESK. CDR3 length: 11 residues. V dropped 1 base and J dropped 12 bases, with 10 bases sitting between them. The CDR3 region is CASSQASPLYF. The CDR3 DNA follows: TGTGCCAGCAGCCAAGCGAGCCCTTTGTACTTC.

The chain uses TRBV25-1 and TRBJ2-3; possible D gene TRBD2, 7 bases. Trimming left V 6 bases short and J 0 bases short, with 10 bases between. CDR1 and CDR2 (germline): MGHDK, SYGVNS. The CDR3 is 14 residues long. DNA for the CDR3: TGTGCCAGCAGGGGCGGGGGCAGCACAGATACGCAGTATTTT. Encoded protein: CASRGGGSTDTQYF.

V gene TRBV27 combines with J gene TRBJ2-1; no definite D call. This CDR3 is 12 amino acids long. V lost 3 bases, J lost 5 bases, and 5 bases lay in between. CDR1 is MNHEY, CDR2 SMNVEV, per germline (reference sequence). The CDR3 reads CASSFLNNEQFF. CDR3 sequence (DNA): TGTGCCAGCAGTTTTCTAAACAATGAGCAGTTCTTC.

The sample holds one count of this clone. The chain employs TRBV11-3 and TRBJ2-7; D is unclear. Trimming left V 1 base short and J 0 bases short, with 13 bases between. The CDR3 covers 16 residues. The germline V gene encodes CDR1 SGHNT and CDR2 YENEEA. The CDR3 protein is CASSLGRYRSSYEQYF. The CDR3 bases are TGTGCCAGCAGCTTAGGGCGATATAGGAGCTCCTACGAGCAGTACTTC.

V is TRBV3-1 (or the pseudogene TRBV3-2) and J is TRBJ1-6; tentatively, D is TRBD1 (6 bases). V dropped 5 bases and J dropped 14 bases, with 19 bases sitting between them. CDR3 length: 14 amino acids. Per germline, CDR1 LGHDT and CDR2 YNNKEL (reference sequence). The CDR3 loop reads CASSAWGLQVSLHF. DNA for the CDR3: TGTGCCAGCAGCGCTTGGGGGCTCCAGGTGTCCCTCCACTTT.

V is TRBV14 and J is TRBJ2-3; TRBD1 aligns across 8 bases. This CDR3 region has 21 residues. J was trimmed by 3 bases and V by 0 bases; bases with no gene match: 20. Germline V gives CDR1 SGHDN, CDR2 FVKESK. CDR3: CASSQDIRTGSQTGITDTQYF. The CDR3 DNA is TGTGCCAGCAGCCAAGATATAAGGACAGGGTCTCAAACGGGTATTACAGATACGCAGTATTTT. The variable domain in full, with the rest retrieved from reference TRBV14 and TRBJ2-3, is EAGVTQFPSHSVIEKGQTVTLRCDPISGHDNLYWYRRVMGKEIKFLLHFVKESKQDESGMPNNRFLAERTGGTYSTLKVQPAELEDSGVYFCASSQDIRTGSQTGITDTQYFGPGTRLTVL.

The CDR3 protein is CASSSRTDTGELFF. CDR3 bases: TGTGCCAGCAGTTCCCGGACTGATACCGGGGAGCTGTTTTTT. The chain carries TRBV27 and TRBJ2-2, with a possible D match to TRBD2 (5 bases). CDR1 and CDR2 from the germline V gene are MNHEY and SMNVEV (reference sequence). The CDR3 covers 14 residues. V was pared by 4 bases and J by 5 bases, with 11 bases between.

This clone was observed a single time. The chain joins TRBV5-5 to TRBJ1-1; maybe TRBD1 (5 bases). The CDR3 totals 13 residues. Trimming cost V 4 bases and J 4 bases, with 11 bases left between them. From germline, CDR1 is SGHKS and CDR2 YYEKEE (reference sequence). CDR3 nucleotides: TGTGCCAGCAGCGAGACTGGGGCCACTGAAGCTTTCTTT. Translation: CASSETGATEAFF.

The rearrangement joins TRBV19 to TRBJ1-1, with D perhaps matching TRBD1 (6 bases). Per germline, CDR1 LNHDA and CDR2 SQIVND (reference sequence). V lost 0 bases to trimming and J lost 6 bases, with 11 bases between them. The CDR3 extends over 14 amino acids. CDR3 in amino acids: CASSIDLDSAEAFF. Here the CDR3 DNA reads TGTGCCAGTAGTATAGATCTGGACAGCGCTGAAGCTTTCTTT. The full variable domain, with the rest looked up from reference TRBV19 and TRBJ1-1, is DGGITQSPKYLFRKEGQNVTLSCEQNLNHDAMYWYRQDPGQGLRLIYYSQIVNDFQKGDIAEGYSVSREKKESFPLTVTSAQKNPTAFYLCASSIDLDSAEAFFGQGTRLTVV.

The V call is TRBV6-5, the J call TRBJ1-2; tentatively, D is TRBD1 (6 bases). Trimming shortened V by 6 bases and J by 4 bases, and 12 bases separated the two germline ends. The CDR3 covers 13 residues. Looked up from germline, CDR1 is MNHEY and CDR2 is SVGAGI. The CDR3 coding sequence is TGTGCCAGCAGACCAGGGGTTGGCTATGGCTACACCTTC. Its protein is CASRPGVGYGYTF.

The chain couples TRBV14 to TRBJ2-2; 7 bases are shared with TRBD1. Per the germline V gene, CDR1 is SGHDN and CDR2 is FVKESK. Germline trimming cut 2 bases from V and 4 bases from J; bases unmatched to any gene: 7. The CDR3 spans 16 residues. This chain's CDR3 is CASSQFRDRLTGELFF. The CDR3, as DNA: TGTGCCAGCAGCCAATTCCGGGACAGACTCACCGGGGAGCTGTTTTTT.

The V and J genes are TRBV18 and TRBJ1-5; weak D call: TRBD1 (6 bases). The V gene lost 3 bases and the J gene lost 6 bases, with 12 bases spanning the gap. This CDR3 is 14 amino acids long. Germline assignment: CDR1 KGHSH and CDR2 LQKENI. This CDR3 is CASSPRGGGQPQHF. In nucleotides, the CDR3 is TGTGCCAGCTCACCCCGGGGGGGCGGTCAGCCCCAGCATTTT.

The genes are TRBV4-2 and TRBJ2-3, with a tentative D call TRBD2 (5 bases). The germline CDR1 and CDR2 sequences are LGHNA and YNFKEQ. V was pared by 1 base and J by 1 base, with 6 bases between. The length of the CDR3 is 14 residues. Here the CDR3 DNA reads TGTGCCAGCAGCCAAGTCGGGGGCACAGATACGCAGTATTTT. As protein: CASSQVGGTDTQYF.

The CDR3 loop reads CASSRVAGDETQYF. DNA for the CDR3: TGTGCCAGCAGCCGTGTAGCAGGGGACGAGACCCAGTACTTC. This chain uses TRBV5-6 with TRBJ2-5, with D possibly matching TRBD1 (6 bases). The CDR3 contains 14 residues. Germline-derived CDR1 and CDR2 are SGHDT and YYEEEE. V lost 4 bases and J 5 bases, leaving 15 bases between the germline ends. The complete variable domain, with remaining parts taken from reference TRBV5-6 and TRBJ2-5, reads DAGVTQSPTHLIKTRGQQVTLRCSPKSGHDTVSWYQQALGQGPQFIFQYYEEEERQRGNFPDRFSGHQFPNYSSELNVNALLLGDSALYLCASSRVAGDETQYFGPGTRLLVL.

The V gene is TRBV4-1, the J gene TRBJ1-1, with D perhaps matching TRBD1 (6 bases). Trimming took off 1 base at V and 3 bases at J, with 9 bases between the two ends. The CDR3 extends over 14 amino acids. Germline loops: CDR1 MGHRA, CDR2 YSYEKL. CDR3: CASSQGGGYTEAFF. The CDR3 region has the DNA TGCGCCAGCAGCCAAGGAGGGGGTTACACTGAAGCTTTCTTT.

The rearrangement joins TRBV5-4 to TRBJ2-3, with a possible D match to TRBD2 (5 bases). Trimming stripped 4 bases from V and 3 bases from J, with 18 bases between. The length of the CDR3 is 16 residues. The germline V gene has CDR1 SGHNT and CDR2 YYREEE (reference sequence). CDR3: CASSRTLAGGTDTQYF. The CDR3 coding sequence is TGTGCCAGCAGCCGTACTCTGGCGGGTGGAACAGATACGCAGTATTTT.

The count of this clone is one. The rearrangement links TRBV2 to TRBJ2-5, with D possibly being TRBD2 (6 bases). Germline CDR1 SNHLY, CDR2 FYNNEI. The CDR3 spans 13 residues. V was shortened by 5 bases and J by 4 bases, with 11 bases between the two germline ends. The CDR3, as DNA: TGTGCCAGCAGTTCAGGGACTGCAGAGACCCAGTACTTC. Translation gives CASSSGTAETQYF.

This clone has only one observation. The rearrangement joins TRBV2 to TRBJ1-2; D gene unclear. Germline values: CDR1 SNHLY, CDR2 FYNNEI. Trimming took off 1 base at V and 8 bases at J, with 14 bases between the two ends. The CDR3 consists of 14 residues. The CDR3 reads CASSEERSARGYTF. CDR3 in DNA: TGTGCCAGCAGTGAAGAAAGGTCAGCGCGAGGCTACACCTTC.

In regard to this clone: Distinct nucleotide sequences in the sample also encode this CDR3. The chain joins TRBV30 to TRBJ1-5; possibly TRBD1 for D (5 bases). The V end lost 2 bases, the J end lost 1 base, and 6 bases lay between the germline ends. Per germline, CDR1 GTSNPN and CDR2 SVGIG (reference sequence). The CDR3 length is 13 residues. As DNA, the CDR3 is TGTGCCTGGAGTTCAGGGAGCAATCAGCCCCAGCATTTT. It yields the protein CAWSSGSNQPQHF.